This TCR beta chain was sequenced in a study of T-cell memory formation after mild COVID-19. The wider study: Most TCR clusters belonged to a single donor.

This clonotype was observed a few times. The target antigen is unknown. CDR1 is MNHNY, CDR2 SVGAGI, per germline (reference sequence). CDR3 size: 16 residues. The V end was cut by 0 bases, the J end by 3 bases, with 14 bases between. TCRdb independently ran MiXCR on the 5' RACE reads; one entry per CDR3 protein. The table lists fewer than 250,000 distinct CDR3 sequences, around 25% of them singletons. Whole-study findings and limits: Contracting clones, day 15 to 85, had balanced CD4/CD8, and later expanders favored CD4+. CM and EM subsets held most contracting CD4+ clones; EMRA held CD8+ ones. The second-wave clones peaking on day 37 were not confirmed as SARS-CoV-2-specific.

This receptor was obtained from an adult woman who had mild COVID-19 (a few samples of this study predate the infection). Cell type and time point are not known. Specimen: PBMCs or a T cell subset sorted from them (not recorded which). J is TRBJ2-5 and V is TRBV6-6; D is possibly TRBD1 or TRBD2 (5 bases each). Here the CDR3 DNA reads TGTGCCAGCAGTTACTCCGGGGACGTAAATGAAGAGACCCAGTACTTC. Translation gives CASSYSGDVNEETQYF.